The source of this T cell receptor beta chain is a study of T cell responses to AZD1222 COVID-19 vaccine. Study-level findings and limits: Vaccine-associated CD4 TCRs ranged over spike, dominating at 160-218 and 743-854. Unmutated variant regions are reportedly targeted by nearly half of spike-specific TCRs.

Assay: immunoSEQ multiplex PCR; the TCRdb copy retains only in-frame clones and omits some. The repertoire holds about 35,000 clones, about nine tenths seen once, with 8% to 13% in the top ten. Comments on this clone: Its antigen remains unknown.

V shed 4 bases and J shed 4 bases, with 13 bases lying between them. Germline lookup yields CDR1 SGHVS and CDR2 FQNEAQ. The CDR3 consists of 14 residues. This receptor was obtained from an adult who received the AZD1222 COVID-19 vaccine. Sequencing used peripheral blood, obtained 28 days after the second AZD1222 dose. V gene TRBV7-8 combines with J gene TRBJ1-1; D ambiguous. CDR3 loop: CASSSQRVFTEAFF. Here the CDR3 DNA reads TGTGCCAGCAGCTCCCAGAGGGTATTCACTGAAGCTTTCTTT. The full variable domain, completed using reference TRBV7-8 and TRBJ1-1, is GAGVSQSPRYKVAKRGQDVALRCDPISGHVSLFWYQQALGQGPEFLTYFQNEAQLDKSGLPSDRFFAERPEGSVSTLKIQRTQQEDSAVYLCASSSQRVFTEAFFGQGTRLTVV.